These 14 T cell receptor beta chains were sequenced from one sample in a study of T-cell memory formation after mild COVID-19. TCRdb analysed the 5' RACE reads with MiXCR anew, one entry per CDR3 protein. This table has approximately 98,000 distinct CDR3 sequences, 18% appearing once. Sequencing was carried out using PBMCs or a T cell subset sorted from them (not recorded which). These receptors all come from a man aged 18 to 30 who had mild COVID-19 (a few samples of this study predate the infection). Cell type and time point are not known.

The sample holds a few counts of this clonotype. This chain links TRBV20-1 with TRBJ1-1; D unresolved. V dropped 0 bases and J dropped 1 base, with 9 bases sitting between them. Germline CDR1 is DFQATT and CDR2 is SNEGSKA (reference sequence). This CDR3 spans 14 amino acids. The CDR3 bases are TGCAGTGCTAGAGAAATGAGAGGGAACACTGAAGCTTTCTTT. This gives the protein CSAREMRGNTEAFF.

The rearrangement uses TRBV5-1 and TRBJ2-1; D is ambiguous. Per the germline V gene, CDR1 is SGHRS and CDR2 is YFSETQ. This CDR3 is 11 amino acids long. The V and J ends lost 6 bases and 6 bases respectively, with 7 bases between them. The CDR3 DNA is TGCGCCAGCAAGGCTATCAATGAGCAGTTCTTC. Protein sequence: CASKAINEQFF.

The genes are TRBV5-1 and TRBJ2-3; 8 positions agree with TRBD2. V lost 0 bases, J lost 6 bases, and 6 bases stayed unmatched. The CDR3 runs 15 residues. In germline, CDR1 is SGHRS, CDR2 YFSETQ. As DNA, the CDR3 is TGCGCCAGCAGCTTGGGAAGCAGACTAGCGGATACGCAGTATTTT. This encodes CASSLGSRLADTQYF.

V is TRBV12-3 or TRBV12-4 and J is TRBJ1-1; D is perhaps TRBD1 (5 bases). Trimming took 2 bases from V and 3 from J, leaving 10 bases between them. The CDR3 is made up of 14 amino acids. CDR3 sequence reads: CASSLSVGDTEAFF. The DNA of the CDR3 is TGTGCCAGCAGTTTATCGGTGGGGGACACTGAAGCTTTCTTT.

This clonotype was observed at least ten times. V usage is TRBV7-7 and J usage is TRBJ2-5; no reliable D call. This CDR3 spans 12 amino acids. CDR1 is SSHAT and CDR2 is FNYEAQ in the germline V gene (reference sequence). Trimming took off 5 bases at V and 1 base at J, with 5 bases between the two ends. DNA for the CDR3: TGTGCCAGCAGCCCGGTCCAAGAGACCCAGTACTTC. Translation gives CASSPVQETQYF.

This clonotype was detected ten times or more. The rearrangement uses TRBV7-2 and TRBJ2-3; TRBD2 agrees at 11 bases. V lost 1 base, J lost 9 bases, and 3 bases stayed unmatched. The CDR3 has 14 amino acids. CDR1 is SGHTA and CDR2 is FQGNSA in the germline V gene. CDR3 sequence: CASSLGTSGRTQYF. CDR3 sequence (DNA): TGTGCCAGCAGCTTAGGGACTAGCGGGCGAACGCAGTATTTT.

V gene TRBV7-2 combines with J gene TRBJ2-3; perhaps D is TRBD1 or TRBD2 (5 bases each). Trimming left V 5 bases short and J 4 bases short, with 16 bases between. From germline, CDR1 is SGHTA and CDR2 FQGNSA. The CDR3 extends over 15 amino acids. The CDR3 region has the DNA TGTGCCAGCAGCATAATCGGGACCGCAGCAGATACGCAGTATTTT. This codes for CASSIIGTAADTQYF.

This clonotype was recorded at least ten times. CDR3 amino acids: CASSRQGETQYF. DNA of the CDR3: TGTGCCAGCAGTCGACAGGGAGAGACCCAGTACTTC. The rearrangement joins TRBV6-6 to TRBJ2-5; 7 bases fit TRBD1. Unmatched junction bases numbered 1, after V lost 5 bases and J lost 4 bases. The CDR3 length is 12 residues. CDR1 is MNHNY, CDR2 SVGAGI, per germline (reference sequence).

The chain recombines TRBV5-4 with TRBJ2-1, with 11 bases fitting TRBD2. Germline V gene data show CDR1 as SGHNT and CDR2 as YYREEE (reference sequence). Losses at the gene ends were 4 bases for V and 3 bases for J; bases not matched to a gene: 3. This CDR3 has 15 residues. CDR3 in amino acids: CASSLLAGGYNEQFF. CDR3 in DNA: TGTGCCAGCAGCCTCCTAGCGGGGGGCTACAATGAGCAGTTCTTC.

This clonotype was recorded a few times. The chain has TRBV7-2 and TRBJ2-1, with TRBD2 matching over 8 bases. With V trimmed by 6 bases and J by 7 bases, 8 bases remained unmatched. Germline CDR1 and CDR2: SGHTA and FQGNSA. The length of the CDR3 is 14 residues. Here the CDR3 reads CASSSQRGINEQFF. The DNA for the CDR3 is TGTGCCAGCAGTTCCCAGCGGGGGATAAATGAGCAGTTCTTC.

This chain joins TRBV7-2 and TRBJ2-2, with D possibly matching TRBD1 (5 bases). This CDR3 region has 14 residues. Germline CDR1 and CDR2: SGHTA and FQGNSA. The ends were cut back, 10 bases at V and 3 bases at J, with 15 bases in the middle. In nucleotides, the CDR3 is TGTGCCAATCGAAGGGGAAGGGACACCGGGGAGCTGTTTTTT. Translated: CANRRGRDTGELFF.

This clonotype came up a few times. The chain is built from TRBV7-2 and TRBJ2-1, with D tentatively TRBD1 (5 bases). Per the germline V gene, CDR1 is SGHTA and CDR2 is FQGNSA. Trimming cost V 5 bases and J 3 bases, with 11 bases left between them. This CDR3 region has 14 residues. Written as DNA, the CDR3 is TGTGCCAGCAGCGGGGCCAGCCTCTACAATGAGCAGTTCTTC. This encodes CASSGASLYNEQFF. The full variable domain, with the rest looked up from reference TRBV7-2 and TRBJ2-1, is GAGVSQSPSNKVTEKGKDVELRCDPISGHTALYWYRQSLGQGLEFLIYFQGNSAPDKSGLPSDRFSAERTGGSVSTLTIQRTQQEDSAVYLCASSGASLYNEQFFGPGTRLTVL.

In this sample, this clonotype turned up a few times. CDR3 DNA: TGTGCCACCAGTGATTTTCGAGGCAGTCAGGACTACGAGCAGTACTTC. Amino acid sequence: CATSDFRGSQDYEQYF. The chain employs TRBV24-1 and TRBJ2-7; D not certain. The CDR3 spans 16 residues. The germline V and J ends were trimmed by 1 base and 3 bases, with 15 bases remaining between them. Germline CDR1 is KGHDR and CDR2 is SFDVKD.

The chain is built from TRBV18 and TRBJ2-7, with 10 positions matching TRBD1. CDR3 length: 14 amino acids. Germline V gives CDR1 KGHSH, CDR2 LQKENI. With 5 bases clipped from V and 2 bases from J, the junction kept 3 bases outside the gene matches. The CDR3 region is CASSSGTGAYEQYV. The CDR3 bases are TGTGCCAGCTCATCTGGGACAGGGGCCTACGAGCAGTACGTC.